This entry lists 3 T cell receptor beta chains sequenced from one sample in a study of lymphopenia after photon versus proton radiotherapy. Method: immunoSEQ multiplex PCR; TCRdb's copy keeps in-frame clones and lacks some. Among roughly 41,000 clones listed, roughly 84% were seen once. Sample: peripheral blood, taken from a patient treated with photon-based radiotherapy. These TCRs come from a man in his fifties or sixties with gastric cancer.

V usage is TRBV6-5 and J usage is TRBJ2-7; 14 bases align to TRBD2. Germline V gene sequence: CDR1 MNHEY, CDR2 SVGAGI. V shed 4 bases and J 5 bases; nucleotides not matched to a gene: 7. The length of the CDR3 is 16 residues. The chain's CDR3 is CASSSLGTSGSHEQYF. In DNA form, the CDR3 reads TGTGCCAGCAGTTCCCTGGGGACTAGCGGGAGTCACGAGCAGTACTTC.

The CDR3 coding sequence is TGTGCCAGCTCACCACCGCGCAGTCTTAACTATGGCTACACCTTC. This codes for CASSPPRSLNYGYTF. This rearrangement joins TRBV18 to TRBJ1-2; D remains unclear. Trimming shortened V by 0 bases and J by 1 base, and 9 bases separated the two germline ends. This CDR3 spans 15 amino acids. The germline CDR1 and CDR2 sequences are KGHSH and LQKENI.

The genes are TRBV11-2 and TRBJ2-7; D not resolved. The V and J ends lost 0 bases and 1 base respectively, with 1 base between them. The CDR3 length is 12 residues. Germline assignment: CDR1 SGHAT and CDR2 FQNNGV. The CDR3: CASSLESYEQYF. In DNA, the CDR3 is TGTGCCAGCAGCTTAGAATCCTACGAGCAGTACTTC.